The 12 T cell receptor beta chains reported below all come from one sample, sequenced in a study of control samples from healthy donors and cancer patients. The repertoire was sequenced with immunoSEQ multiplex PCR; TCRdb's copy has only in-frame clones and lacks some. The sample has approximately 20,000 clones; 80% to 85% are singletons. Sequencing was performed on PBMCs. Receptors originate from an older woman with lung cancer.

This clone was seen only a few times. J is TRBJ1-2 and V is TRBV5-1; D uncertain. This CDR3 contains 14 residues. Germline CDR1 and CDR2: SGHRS and YFSETQ. V was trimmed by 0 bases and J by 0 bases, leaving 6 bases between them. CDR3 amino acids: CASSLVTANYGYTF. Written as DNA, the CDR3 is TGCGCCAGCAGCTTGGTTACAGCTAACTATGGCTACACCTTC.

The V gene is TRBV28, the J gene TRBJ1-3, with 7 bases identical to TRBD1. Trimming took 2 bases from V and 4 from J; bases not matched to a gene: 2. CDR1 is MDHEN and CDR2 is SYDVKM in the germline V gene. This CDR3 spans 14 amino acids. CDR3 in amino acids: CASSLPQGGNTIYF. CDR3 sequence (DNA): TGTGCCAGCAGTTTACCACAGGGGGGAAACACCATATATTTT.

The table lists this clone with a count of one. The junction departs from the called germline gene at one end, perhaps through a read error. The gene calls are TRBV28 and TRBJ1-3; tentatively, D is TRBD1 (6 bases). Looked up from germline, CDR1 is MDHEN and CDR2 is SYDVKM. The CDR3 is 15 amino acids. The CDR3 DNA is TGTGCCTGCAGGTTTCAGGGGTTAGCTGGAAACACCATATATTTT. It translates to CACRFQGLAGNTIYF.

To note about this clone: A read error may account for a junction end that differs from germline. The chain links TRBV4-3 to TRBJ2-1, with a weak D call TRBD1 (7 bases). The CDR3 is 17 amino acids. CDR1 and CDR2 from the germline V gene are LGHNA and YSLEER. CDR3 sequence: CASSQESAGTAYNGQFF. In DNA, the CDR3 is TGCGCCAGCAGCCAAGAGAGCGCGGGGACAGCCTACAATGGGCAGTTCTTC.

The chain links TRBV19 to TRBJ2-2; D is perhaps TRBD1 (5 bases). Between the trimmed V and J ends, which lost 3 bases and 5 bases, there was a span of 13 bases. This CDR3 is 15 amino acids long. The germline V gene has CDR1 LNHDA and CDR2 SQIVND (reference sequence). CDR3 nucleotides: TGTGCCAGTAGTATCCCTTCGACAGCAACCGGGGAGCTGTTTTTT. Protein: CASSIPSTATGELFF.

J is TRBJ2-7 and V is TRBV10-3; tentatively, D is TRBD1 or TRBD2 (6 bases each). CDR1 is ENHRY and CDR2 is SYGVKD in the germline V gene. The CDR3 contains 14 residues. V was clipped by 8 bases and J by 7 bases, with 21 bases between them. CDR3 coding DNA: TGTGCCATCGGGGGACGGGGGCCAGAGGGGGAGCAGTACTTC. Residues: CAIGGRGPEGEQYF.

The chain recombines TRBV5-1 with TRBJ2-5; 10 positions agree with TRBD2. Trimming at V came to 6 bases and at J to 4 bases, leaving 15 bases not matched to a gene. The CDR3 extends over 17 amino acids. Per the germline V gene, CDR1 is SGHRS and CDR2 is YFSETQ. CDR3 DNA: TGCGCCAGCAACCCCATTTACCCTAGCGGGGGCGGAGAGACCCAGTACTTC. Translated: CASNPIYPSGGGETQYF.

The chain recombines TRBV5-4 with TRBJ2-7, with 7 bases matching TRBD2. Losses at the gene ends were 0 bases for V and 0 bases for J; bases not matched to a gene: 6. Germline-derived CDR1 and CDR2 are SGHNT and YYREEE (reference sequence). The CDR3 has 16 residues. This CDR3 reads CASSLAGRASSYEQYF. The CDR3 DNA follows: TGTGCCAGCAGCTTGGCGGGGAGGGCCAGCTCCTACGAGCAGTACTTC.

The V and J genes are TRBV5-1 and TRBJ2-5; tentative D call: TRBD2 (5 bases). V gave up 1 base and J gave up 5 bases, with 9 bases separating them. Germline V gives CDR1 SGHRS, CDR2 YFSETQ. The CDR3 is 13 amino acids. The CDR3 DNA reads as TGCGCCAGCAGCTTGCAAGGGAGCGAGACCCAGTACTTC. Translated, it gives CASSLQGSETQYF.

The chain recombines TRBV7-2 with TRBJ1-5, with 7 positions matching TRBD1. CDR1 SGHTA and CDR2 FQGNSA come from the germline V gene. Germline trimming cut 4 bases from V and 2 bases from J; bases unmatched to any gene: 17. The CDR3 spans 19 residues. CDR3 DNA sequence: TGTGCCAGCAGCTCAAGCCGGATTCGGGACAGCCTATGCAATCAGCCCCAGCATTTT. Encoded protein: CASSSSRIRDSLCNQPQHF.

The genes are TRBV30 and TRBJ1-4; D gene uncertain. The CDR3 runs to 13 residues. With 6 bases removed from V and 4 bases from J, the gap between germline ends came to 12 bases. Germline CDR1 is GTSNPN and CDR2 is SVGIG (reference sequence). The CDR3 DNA follows: TGTGCCTGCGGAGGGAGAGTTAATGAAAAACTGTTTTTT. Translation: CACGGRVNEKLFF.

In DNA form, the CDR3 reads TGTGCCAGCAGCTCCGGGAGGCTGAACACCGGGGAGCTGTTTTTT. It is translated as CASSSGRLNTGELFF. V and J are TRBV6-5 and TRBJ2-2, with 7 bases that match TRBD2. Looked up from germline, CDR1 is MNHEY and CDR2 is SVGAGI. The junction had 5 bases not matched to a gene; V was cut back by 6 bases and J by 1 base. The CDR3 consists of 15 residues.